This T cell receptor beta chain was identified during a study of OX40 agonist ivuxolimab in advanced cancers. This clone was counted a single time. Generated by immunoSEQ multiplex PCR, the TCRdb table keeps only in-frame clones and is missing some. The sample holds under 95,000 clones, around nine tenths seen once. CDR1 is ENHRY, CDR2 SYGVKD, per germline. The V end was cut by 5 bases, the J end by 0 bases, with 14 bases between. The CDR3 sequence is 17 residues long. The sequence came from an adult with an advanced solid tumor such as melanoma, head and neck, liver or kidney cancer. V is TRBV10-3 and J is TRBJ2-6; D is possibly TRBD1 (6 bases). The sequences come from CD4+ or CD8+ T cells sorted from blood, collected in a trial of the OX40 agonist ivuxolimab. The CDR3 DNA reads as TGTGCCATCAGTCCTGACAGGCCTCGCTCTGGGGCCAACGTCCTGACTTTC. This sequence encodes CAISPDRPRSGANVLTF.